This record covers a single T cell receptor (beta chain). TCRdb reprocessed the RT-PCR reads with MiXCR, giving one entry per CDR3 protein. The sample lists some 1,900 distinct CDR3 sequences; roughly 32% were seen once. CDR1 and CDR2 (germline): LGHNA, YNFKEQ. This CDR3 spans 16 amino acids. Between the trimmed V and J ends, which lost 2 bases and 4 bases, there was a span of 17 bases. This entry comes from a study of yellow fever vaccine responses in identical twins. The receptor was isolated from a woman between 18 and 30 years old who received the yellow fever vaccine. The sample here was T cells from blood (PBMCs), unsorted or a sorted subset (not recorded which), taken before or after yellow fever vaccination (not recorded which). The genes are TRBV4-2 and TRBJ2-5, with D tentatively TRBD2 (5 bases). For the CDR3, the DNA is TGTGCCAGCAGCCAACGAGGGCAGTTGTCAGGAGAGACCCAGTACTTC. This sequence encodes CASSQRGQLSGETQYF.